The subject of this entry is one T cell receptor (beta chain). The antigen this receptor binds is unknown. No base quality values were provided; no much bigger clone lies one nucleotide off. Using the deep immunoSEQ assay, TCR CDR3 regions were amplified from genomic DNA by multiplex PCR. Genomic DNA extracted from each cell subset was distributed evenly over all wells of several immunoSEQ 96-well plates, and each plate served as one replicate. For sorted subsets, 150 to 250 ng of genomic DNA, equivalent to 25,000 to 35,000 T cell genomes, went into each replicate PCR. Purified libraries were quantified with a Qubit 3.0 fluorometer, sized on a Bioanalyzer 2100, and re-quantified with the KAPA Library Quantification kit. A separate single-read 150-cycle Illumina NextSeq 550 flow cell was used to sequence each immunoSEQ 96-well plate. As for the original processing: Because the immunoSEQ output held only junctional sequences and lacked quality scores, the filtering could not match the filtering applied to full-length reads. Sequences were annotated with PyIR, a Python wrapper for IgBLAST v1.9, and V/J genes and CDR3 were assigned using IMGT germline references. Any read was removed if the V/J assignment was weak (E-value above 1e-6), the CDR3 was missing, or the read contained stop codons, out-of-frame junctions, or ambiguous translated residues. A V3J clonotype was defined by an identical inferred V gene, J gene, and CDR3 amino acid sequence. Percentage overlap between repertoires was computed as shared unique clonotypes divided by the size of the smaller repertoire. Repertoire richness was assessed with RTK rarefaction, the Chao1 estimator, and Recon v2.1 estimates of unobserved clonotypes. For all TCRbeta clonotypes obtained by the gDNA method from a handful of donors, generation probabilities were computed with OLGA. The table was pulled from immuneACCESS by TCRdb, which kept in-frame rearrangements only. Such tables lose some clones; where checked, under half of the loss comes from unresolved V genes, and the rest has no known cause. V and J calls and clone size are those listed in that table; D and trimming were worked out from the DNA. The sample data list some 980,000 clones, and roughly 72% of these were observed just once. The ten most abundant clones make up roughly 1.5% of the sample.

The donors were healthy, HIV-negative adults with no recently reported acute infections or vaccinations. All donors were Caucasian adults living in Nashville, Tennessee, USA. Magnetic negative selection was used to enrich CD4+ T cells, after which naive cells were positively selected on CD45RA and the negative fraction became the memory subset. Blood was collected by leukapheresis, and PBMCs were isolated by Ficoll-Histopaque density gradient centrifugation and then cryopreserved in liquid nitrogen vapor phase. Analytical flow cytometry was used to check the purity and quantity of every magnetically sorted T cell population. Each sorted fraction had its genomic DNA isolated and then quantified by UV absorbance on a Nanodrop 2000c. Via the germline V gene, CDR1 is SQVTM and CDR2 ANQGSEA. Measured from the cysteine to the phenylalanine, the CDR3 is 16 residues long. The entry retains the CDR3 DNA only, 48 bases that are in frame from base 1. After removal of 6 bases from V and 2 bases from J, the junction retains 7 bases not matched to a gene.

The data stem from a study of shared clonotypes between healthy human individuals (dated by TCRdb to 2020 to 2021). With regard to the full study: A couple of women and three men aged 18 to 49 years were included in the cohort. Per donor, three plates each were used for CD4 naive and CD4 memory, two for CD8 naive, and one for CD8 memory. To estimate repertoire size and how much clonotypes are shared between individuals, the study performed deep sequencing of blood TCR repertoires from a few healthy adults. To increase sequencing depth and limit assay-specific biases, TCR repertoire library preparation and sequencing were carried out by different laboratories using diverse techniques. Each donor's leukapheresis produced roughly between about 0.8 and 8.9 billion PBMCs. Overall study results and their limits: Based on pairwise subsampling, the degree of clonotype sharing among donors was expected to be affected by sequencing depth. Sharing across a few donors was observed for about 5% of naive CD4, over 3% of naive CD8, roughly 2.4% of memory CD4, and around 0.4% of memory CD8 clonotypes. Because the study included only a small number of donors, the genetic and exposure-history diversity represented was limited. Estimated clonotype richness was generally larger for naive than for memory subsets. Only blood was sampled, and tissue TCR repertoires likely differ from those in blood. Incomplete sequencing was indicated by rarefaction of sorted-subset datasets, despite the large sequencing depth. Compared with non-shared clonotypes, the clonotypes found in all four sorted-subset donors had higher generation probabilities.

This chain joins TRBV29-1 to TRBJ2-5; TRBD2 lines up with 15 middle nucleotides. The clonotype was recovered from a man younger than 30 in good health. The sample comprised memory CD4+ T cells sorted from blood. What the cell subset or site label conveys for this sample: CD45RA-negative fraction. The DNA sequence is as follows: TGCAGCGTCTCCGGGACTAGCGGGGGGTATCAAGAGACCCAGTACTTC. Its coded protein is CSVSGTSGGYQETQYF.